This TCR beta chain was sequenced during a study of tumor-infiltrating lymphocytes in primary liver carcinoma. The overall study: Patients included men and women of 30 to 69 years.

Each 20-30 mg portion of unsorted bulk tissue served as the source for co-extraction of RNA and DNA. Making TCR beta cDNA involved roughly 0.55 ug total RNA and a constant-region primer. A slightly modified ARM-PCR protocol with three nested multiplex PCR rounds produced these TCR beta libraries. TCRdb re-called the multiplex PCR reads with MiXCR, one entry per CDR3 protein. The table has about 70,000 distinct CDR3 sequences, over 60% seen once. A note on this clonotype: Its target is not known. A read error may produce the germline difference seen at one junction end.

Study results and limitations: Tumor tissue displayed a significantly greater top-250-clone fraction than blood (p = 0.039).

Sequenced input: liver tumor tissue from sampling region 4. Noted subset: tumor region T4, right-lateral pole. The TCR was taken from a man aged 35 to 55 with primary liver carcinoma and hepatitis B virus infection.

CDR3 sequence (DNA): TGCAGCGTTGAAACTCATTGGGGCGAGGGGGGGTTTAGCACATATACGCAGTATTTT. Residues: CSVETHWGEGGFSTYTQYF. The J gene is TRBJ2-3, the V gene TRBV29-1, with a tentative D call TRBD2 (7 bases). Germline V lookup: CDR1 SQVTM, CDR2 ANQGSEA. CDR3 length: 19 residues.